Given below is one TCR beta chain in context. The antigen is not known. The donors were in the approximately 120-subject validation cohort; that cohort was separate from the 666-subject first cohort. The data stem from a study of cytomegalovirus exposure and HLA in healthy donors. Study-level information: The 100 to 150 validation repertoires used the same platform as the 650 to 750 first-cohort repertoires, a later analysis reported.

The study, taken as a whole, reports: Researchers counted roughly 150 TCR beta chains as cytomegalovirus-associated.

From germline, CDR1 is LNHDA and CDR2 SQIVND (reference sequence). This CDR3 comprises 18 residues. The V end was cut by 2 bases, the J end by 2 bases, with 19 bases between. The data were produced by immunoSEQ multiplex PCR, yet TCRdb's version contains in-frame clones alone and is incomplete. The sample includes around 300,000 clones, around 86% of them seen just once. Material for sequencing was PBMCs. The sequence derives from a woman younger than 30 in good health and CMV-seronegative. This rearrangement joins TRBV19 to TRBJ2-1; D possibly corresponds to TRBD1 (6 bases). In DNA form, the CDR3 reads TGTGCCAGTAGTATAATCCTGACAGGTCGGCTTGCCTACAATGAGCAGTTCTTC. Translating it yields CASSIILTGRLAYNEQFF. The whole variable domain, filled in from reference TRBV19 and TRBJ2-1, reads DGGITQSPKYLFRKEGQNVTLSCEQNLNHDAMYWYRQDPGQGLRLIYYSQIVNDFQKGDIAEGYSVSREKKESFPLTVTSAQKNPTAFYLCASSIILTGRLAYNEQFFGPGTRLTVL.